The source of this T cell receptor beta chain is a study of immune evolution from preneoplasia to lung adenocarcinoma. The assay was immunoSEQ multiplex PCR, and TCRdb's table has in-frame clones only and misses some. Of about 7,000 clones listed, roughly 80% are singletons. Sequenced: FFPE adjacent normal lung tissue. The sequence came from a person aged 65-85 years with lung adenocarcinoma.

The CDR3 loop reads CASRSTGGLYGYTF. CDR3 coding DNA: TGTGCCAGCAGGTCCACCGGCGGCCTCTATGGCTACACCTTC. This chain links TRBV28 with TRBJ1-2; no definite D call. The CDR3 runs 14 residues. Germline V gene sequence: CDR1 MDHEN, CDR2 SYDVKM. The V gene lost 6 bases and the J gene lost 4 bases, with 15 bases spanning the gap.